The 6 T cell receptor beta chains given below trace back to one sample, sequenced in a study of shared clonotypes between healthy human individuals. Clones were sequenced by immunoSEQ multiplex PCR, and TCRdb holds only the in-frame ones, with some missing. The sample has some 2.1 million clones; just over 90% are singletons. Naive-designated CD8 cells lacked CD45RO, were positively enriched for CCR7, and omitted terminally differentiated effector memory CD45RA+ cells. Sequencing input: naive CD8+ T cells from PBMCs. Receptors were obtained from a man between 18 and 35 years old in good health. Some clones in this sample may be carry-over from other donors' samples.

This chain joins TRBV4-2 and TRBJ1-5, with D hard to call. The CDR3 has 16 residues. The germline CDR1 and CDR2 sequences are LGHNA and YNFKEQ. V lost 5 bases to trimming and J lost 2 bases, with 16 bases between them. CDR3 region: CASSDKMYGGNQPQHF. CDR3 DNA sequence: TGTGCCAGCAGCGACAAGATGTATGGAGGCAATCAGCCCCAGCATTTT.

DNA of the CDR3: TGTGCCAGCAGCTTTTCGCCCGCGAATGAAAAACTGTTTTTT. Its protein product is CASSFSPANEKLFF. This chain links TRBV7-9 with TRBJ1-4; D unresolved. Germline values: CDR1 SEHNR, CDR2 FQNEAQ (reference sequence). V was clipped by 3 bases and J by 5 bases, with 10 bases between them. The CDR3 sequence is 14 residues long.

Remarks on this clone: It may be a read error: a sequence one base away is much more abundant. V gene TRBV11-2 combines with J gene TRBJ2-1; TRBD2 matches at 8 bases. The ends lost 5 bases at V and 6 bases at J; junction bases unmatched: 3. CDR3 length: 13 amino acids. Germline V CDR1 and CDR2: SGHAT, FQNNGV. The chain's CDR3 is CASSPGTSNEQFF. DNA for the CDR3: TGTGCCAGCAGCCCTGGGACTAGCAATGAGCAGTTCTTC. The complete variable domain, with remaining parts taken from reference TRBV11-2 and TRBJ2-1, reads EAGVAQSPRYKIIEKRQSVAFWCNPISGHATLYWYQQILGQGPKLLIQFQNNGVVDDSQLPKDRFSAERLKGVDSTLKIQPAKLEDSAVYLCASSPGTSNEQFFGPGTRLTVL.

DNA for the CDR3: TGTGCCAGCAGCCAGGGCGGGGCCGCAGATACGCAGTATTTT. It yields the protein CASSQGGAADTQYF. This chain connects TRBV13 to TRBJ2-3; maybe TRBD2 (6 bases). The CDR3 covers 14 residues. V was shortened by 5 bases and J by 4 bases, with 13 bases between the two germline ends. CDR1 PRHDT and CDR2 FYEKMQ come from the germline V gene (reference sequence).

This chain uses TRBV7-9 with TRBJ2-5; the D gene could be TRBD1 or TRBD2 (5 bases each). This CDR3 has 15 residues. Germline CDR1 SEHNR, CDR2 FQNEAQ (reference sequence). Trimming took 7 bases from V and 5 from J, leaving 20 bases between them. CDR3 in amino acids: CASTPPAMGRETQYF. The CDR3 DNA reads TGTGCCAGCACCCCCCCGGCCATGGGACGTGAGACCCAGTACTTC. The whole variable domain, remainder taken from reference TRBV7-9 and TRBJ2-5, is DTGVSQNPRHKITKRGQNVTFRCDPISEHNRLYWYRQTLGQGPEFLTYFQNEAQLEKSRLLSDRFSAERPKGSFSTLEIQRTEQGDSAMYLCASTPPAMGRETQYFGPGTRLLVL.

This chain joins TRBV7-2 and TRBJ1-2; D ambiguous. This CDR3 is 16 amino acids long. Trimming shortened V by 1 base and J by 2 bases, and 14 bases separated the two germline ends. Germline CDR1 and CDR2: SGHTA and FQGNSA. DNA for the CDR3: TGTGCCAGCAGCTTAGTAGGGTCAGGCCGCAACTATGGCTACACCTTC. Translated: CASSLVGSGRNYGYTF.